This record looks at one TCR beta chain sequence and its context. The study amplified TCR beta CDR3 regions using RNA transcripts. The workflow started with a first-round RT-PCR run with HTBI primers and then moved on to a second-round multiplex PCR. From the multiplex PCR reads, TCRdb called clonotypes with MiXCR, one entry per CDR3 protein. In the table there are roughly 480,000 distinct CDR3 sequences, under 15% of which are singletons. Presentation of ophthalmopathy in the donors involved moderate-to-severe activity, CAS ≥3, NOSPECS ≥4 and a duration under 3 months. A volume of approximately 10 ml of fresh peripheral blood supplied the PBMCs. The data were taken from a study of Graves' ophthalmopathy and Graves' hyperthyroidism. Study overall: Peripheral blood collection took place at initial diagnosis, before any treatment.

V lost 6 bases and J 0 bases, leaving 14 bases between the germline ends. This CDR3 has 15 residues. Germline V gene data show CDR1 as MGHRA and CDR2 as YSYEKL. This receptor was obtained from a woman in her 30s with Graves' ophthalmopathy. The genes are TRBV4-1 and TRBJ1-1, with D unresolved. The specimen was blood. Written as DNA, the CDR3 is TGCGCCAGCAGGCCTCTTGGGTCAGTGAACACTGAAGCTTTCTTT. Translation: CASRPLGSVNTEAFF.